The T cell receptor beta chain under discussion was sequenced for a study of long-term antiretroviral therapy in people with HIV. Findings and caveats of the study: Records did not include ART adherence, viral resistance or therapy changes.

The assay used was immunoSEQ (version v3.0), run at survey level. Produced via immunoSEQ multiplex PCR; TCRdb's table is partial and in-frame only. The sample lists 25,000 to 40,000 clones, 95% to 97% occurring once. Germline V gene data show CDR1 as SQVTM and CDR2 as ANQGSEA. This CDR3 region has 13 residues. Trimming took 6 bases from V and 1 from J, leaving 9 bases between them. Remarks on this clone: No antigen is known for it.

V and J are TRBV29-1 and TRBJ2-2; no definite D call. The origin of this receptor is a young man with HIV. The specimen comprised unsorted PBMCs, sampled approximately 6.8 years after starting antiretroviral therapy. The CDR3 sequence is CSVGSGNTGELFF. CDR3 sequence (DNA): TGCAGCGTGGGCTCAGGGAACACCGGGGAGCTGTTTTTT.